These 24 T cell receptor beta chains were sequenced from one sample in a study of Ad26.COV2.S vaccination and SARS-CoV-2 variants. TCRdb's table, derived via immunoSEQ multiplex PCR, lists solely in-frame clones and lacks some. The sample holds about 350,000 clones, about 91% seen once. Sequenced here: peripheral blood, sampled after recovery from COVID-19. These receptors all stem from a human donor who had recovered from COVID-19.

This chain uses TRBV3-1 (or the pseudogene TRBV3-2) with TRBJ2-7; 7 bases line up with TRBD1. The V and J ends lost 0 bases and 7 bases, in that order; junction bases with no gene match: 6. Germline V CDR1 and CDR2: LGHDT, YNNKEL (reference sequence). This CDR3 spans 14 amino acids. Here the CDR3 reads CASSQDFRQGEQYF. CDR3 DNA sequence: TGTGCCAGCAGCCAAGATTTTAGACAGGGTGAGCAGTACTTC.

The V and J genes are TRBV7-9 and TRBJ2-5; 8 bases align to TRBD2. The germline V gene has CDR1 SEHNR and CDR2 FQNEAQ (reference sequence). V lost 2 bases and J lost 5; bases outside the gene matches: 7. The CDR3 consists of 15 residues. CDR3 DNA sequence: TGTGCCAGCAGCTTATTCGAGCGGGGGCGGGAGACCCAGTACTTC. Protein product: CASSLFERGRETQYF.

This clone came up once. The chain carries TRBV19 and TRBJ1-2, with 7 bases aligning to TRBD1. CDR3 length: 16 amino acids. Germline loops: CDR1 LNHDA, CDR2 SQIVND (reference sequence). The V gene end was trimmed by 4 bases and the J gene end by 4 bases; junction bases not matched to a gene: 12. As DNA, the CDR3 is TGTGCCAGTAGTACCCGGGACAGAGTACTCTTCTATGGCTACACCTTC. This gives the protein CASSTRDRVLFYGYTF. The full variable domain, in which reference TRBV19 and TRBJ1-2 provide the parts outside the CDR3, is DGGITQSPKYLFRKEGQNVTLSCEQNLNHDAMYWYRQDPGQGLRLIYYSQIVNDFQKGDIAEGYSVSREKKESFPLTVTSAQKNPTAFYLCASSTRDRVLFYGYTFGSGTRLTVV.

The genes are TRBV7-9 and TRBJ2-1; D ambiguous. Germline V CDR1 and CDR2: SEHNR, FQNEAQ (reference sequence). Trimming shortened V by 3 bases and J by 5 bases, and 8 bases separated the two germline ends. The CDR3 spans 13 residues. CDR3 nucleotides: TGTGCCAGCAGCTTGACCATGAACAATGAGCAGTTCTTC. Translated: CASSLTMNNEQFF.

The chain links TRBV7-9 to TRBJ2-7; maybe TRBD1 (6 bases). CDR3 length: 13 amino acids. Germline loops: CDR1 SEHNR, CDR2 FQNEAQ (reference sequence). Deletions cut 4 bases from V and 3 bases from J, with 10 bases between. This chain's CDR3 is CASSSGQNYEQYF. The CDR3 region has the DNA TGTGCCAGCAGCTCGGGACAAAACTACGAGCAGTACTTC. Together with reference TRBV7-9 and TRBJ2-7, the CDR3 gives the full variable domain: DTGVSQNPRHKITKRGQNVTFRCDPISEHNRLYWYRQTLGQGPEFLTYFQNEAQLEKSRLLSDRFSAERPKGSFSTLEIQRTEQGDSAMYLCASSSGQNYEQYFGPGTRLTVT.

This clone has a single count. The V and J genes are TRBV27 and TRBJ1-1; D unclear. Germline CDR1 is MNHEY and CDR2 is SMNVEV (reference sequence). V lost 3 bases, J lost 1 base, and 6 bases lay in between. CDR3 length: 13 residues. CDR3 residues: CASSLEENTEAFF. DNA of the CDR3: TGTGCCAGCAGTTTGGAGGAGAACACTGAAGCTTTCTTT.

The CDR3 coding sequence is TGTGCCAGCAGTTACCTGACAGGGCCAAATGAAAAACTGTTTTTT. Its protein product is CASSYLTGPNEKLFF. This rearrangement joins TRBV6-2 or TRBV6-3 to TRBJ1-4; TRBD1 agrees at 7 bases. V shed 2 bases, J shed 5 bases, and the junction held 5 bases outside the gene matches. The CDR3 runs to 15 residues. Germline-derived CDR1 and CDR2 are MNHEY and SVGEGT.

The CDR3 DNA is TGTGCCAGTAGTATTCCCAGCGGGGCCTACAATGAGCAGTTCTTC. This gives the protein CASSIPSGAYNEQFF. The chain has TRBV19 and TRBJ2-1; 7 nucleotides line up with TRBD2. CDR3 length: 15 residues. The germline V gene encodes CDR1 LNHDA and CDR2 SQIVND (reference sequence). J gave up 2 bases and V 3 bases, and 4 bases lay outside the gene matches.

In this sample, this clone turned up once. V and J are TRBV12-5 and TRBJ2-3; 7 bases fit TRBD1. The CDR3 loop spans 15 amino acids. In germline, CDR1 is LGHNT, CDR2 FRNRAP. J was trimmed by 1 base and V by 6 bases; bases with no gene match: 7. CDR3 residues: CASGTGTDRTDTQYF. For the CDR3, the DNA is TGTGCTAGTGGGACCGGGACAGATCGCACAGATACGCAGTATTTT. The entire variable domain, with the rest obtained from reference TRBV12-5 and TRBJ2-3, is as follows: DARVTQTPRHKVTEMGQEVTMRCQPILGHNTVFWYRQTMMQGLELLAYFRNRAPLDDSGMPKDRFSAEMPDATLATLKIQPSEPRDSAVYFCASGTGTDRTDTQYFGPGTRLTVL.

The count of this clone is one. J is TRBJ1-1 and V is TRBV6-5; no reliable D call. Trimming left V 4 bases short and J 4 bases short, with 16 bases between. Germline V CDR1 and CDR2: MNHEY, SVGAGI. The CDR3 spans 15 residues. The CDR3 sequence is CASSSVVSVGTEAFF. As DNA, the CDR3 is TGTGCCAGCAGTTCAGTGGTATCGGTTGGCACTGAAGCTTTCTTT.

The chain has TRBV13 and TRBJ2-3; maybe TRBD1 (6 bases). Germline CDR1 and CDR2: PRHDT and FYEKMQ (reference sequence). V was trimmed by 5 bases and J by 2 bases, leaving 11 bases between them. CDR3 length: 14 residues. CDR3 bases: TGTGCCAGCAGCATCCGGGACATCACAGATACGCAGTATTTT. It encodes CASSIRDITDTQYF.

Comments on this clone: A read error may account for a junction end that differs from germline. Other nucleotide sequences in the sample specify the same CDR3. The genes are TRBV5-6 and TRBJ1-2, with 9 bases fitting TRBD1. CDR1 and CDR2 (germline): SGHDT, YYEEEE. This CDR3 is 14 amino acids long. The CDR3 DNA reads as TGTGCTAGCAGCTCGTACAGGGGGCTCAGCGGCTACACCTTC. This gives the protein CASSSYRGLSGYTF.

This chain uses TRBV24-1 with TRBJ2-3; D gene unclear. The CDR3 runs 16 residues. V lost 3 bases, J lost 0 bases, and 12 bases lay in between. Germline CDR1 is KGHDR and CDR2 is SFDVKD. In nucleotides, the CDR3 is TGTGCCACCAGTGATCCCCGACCGGGTAGCACAGATACGCAGTATTTT. Translation gives CATSDPRPGSTDTQYF.

This rearrangement joins TRBV6-4 to TRBJ2-3, with TRBD2 identical over 12 bases. CDR1 is MRHNA, CDR2 SNTAGT, per germline. J lost 2 bases, V lost 5 bases, and 2 bases had no gene match. The CDR3 is 15 amino acids. The CDR3 region has the DNA TGTGCCAGCAGTCCTAGCGGGGGGGCCACAGATACGCAGTATTTT. It encodes CASSPSGGATDTQYF.

The chain has TRBV5-1 and TRBJ1-2, with unresolved D. The CDR3 has 14 residues. V lost 0 bases and J 0 bases, leaving 6 bases between the germline ends. The germline CDR1 and CDR2 sequences are SGHRS and YFSETQ. The DNA for the CDR3 is TGCGCCAGCAGCTTGGGGCTTACTAACTATGGCTACACCTTC. This codes for CASSLGLTNYGYTF. The entire variable domain, with the rest obtained from reference TRBV5-1 and TRBJ1-2, is as follows: KAGVTQTPRYLIKTRGQQVTLSCSPISGHRSVSWYQQTPGQGLQFLFEYFSETQRNKGNFPGRFSGRQFSNSRSEMNVSTLELGDSALYLCASSLGLTNYGYTFGSGTRLTVV.

The V gene is TRBV27, the J gene TRBJ2-3; no clear D gene. Germline V gives CDR1 MNHEY, CDR2 SMNVEV (reference sequence). This CDR3 has 13 amino acids. The V end lost 4 bases, the J end lost 2 bases, and 7 bases lay between the germline ends. The CDR3 DNA reads TGTGCCAGCAGTTCCCCATACACAGATACGCAGTATTTT. As protein: CASSSPYTDTQYF.

The chain joins TRBV6-5 to TRBJ1-2; D gene uncertain. From germline, CDR1 is MNHEY and CDR2 SVGAGI. The CDR3 extends over 11 amino acids. Trimming took 5 bases from V and 8 from J, leaving 9 bases between them. Here the CDR3 DNA reads TGTGCCAGCAGTCCAAAAAGGGGCTACACCTTC. Translating gives CASSPKRGYTF.

The gene calls are TRBV19 and TRBJ1-1; D not certain. Germline CDR1 is LNHDA and CDR2 is SQIVND (reference sequence). The CDR3 spans 17 residues. Deletions cut 4 bases from V and 3 bases from J, with 21 bases between. The DNA of the CDR3 is TGTGCCAGTAGTAGAGAAAAAGGCGGACTGTTGGACACTGAAGCTTTCTTT. Translated, it gives CASSREKGGLLDTEAFF.

This chain uses TRBV18 with TRBJ1-1; D call uncertain. The CDR3 consists of 14 residues. V was pared by 2 bases and J by 0 bases, with 7 bases between. Germline V CDR1 and CDR2: KGHSH, LQKENI. The DNA for the CDR3 is TGTGCCAGCTCACCAGAACGGGTGAACACTGAAGCTTTCTTT. Translating gives CASSPERVNTEAFF.

This rearrangement joins TRBV6-2 or TRBV6-3 to TRBJ2-5, with D possibly being TRBD2 (6 bases). Between the trimmed V and J ends, which lost 7 bases and 1 base, there was a span of 16 bases. Per germline, CDR1 MNHEY and CDR2 SVGEGT. The CDR3 contains 15 residues. The CDR3 reads CASTPSGTVQETQYF. Here the CDR3 DNA reads TGTGCCAGCACCCCAAGTGGGACTGTCCAAGAGACCCAGTACTTC.

The genes are TRBV11-2 and TRBJ1-1; D call uncertain. The V end lost 3 bases, the J end lost 2 bases, and 10 bases lay between the germline ends. The CDR3 spans 14 residues. CDR1 SGHAT and CDR2 FQNNGV come from the germline V gene. CDR3 protein: CASSLASLNTEAFF. The DNA of the CDR3 is TGTGCCAGCAGCTTGGCCAGCCTCAACACTGAAGCTTTCTTT.

This clone was observed once. V gene TRBV5-4 combines with J gene TRBJ2-5; no clear D gene. Trimming removed 1 base from V and 3 bases from J, with 10 bases in between. CDR3 length: 14 residues. Germline CDR1 and CDR2: SGHNT and YYREEE (reference sequence). The CDR3 loop reads CASSLSARKETQYF. The CDR3 nucleotides read TGTGCCAGCAGCTTGTCGGCTCGAAAAGAGACCCAGTACTTC.

This chain joins TRBV7-7 and TRBJ1-3, with TRBD1 identical over 7 bases. Germline V gives CDR1 SSHAT, CDR2 FNYEAQ (reference sequence). The CDR3 has 17 amino acids. This CDR3 is CARLRDSPHSSGNTIYF. The CDR3 DNA reads as TGTGCTAGGCTCCGGGACAGTCCTCACAGCTCTGGAAACACCATATATTTT.

The V and J genes are TRBV27 and TRBJ1-5, with D uncertain. The CDR3 is 14 residues long. V lost 6 bases, J lost 11 bases, and 20 bases lay in between. CDR1 is MNHEY and CDR2 is SMNVEV in the germline V gene (reference sequence). The CDR3 loop is CASSPTGRWVAQHF. The CDR3 DNA is TGTGCCAGCAGCCCGACCGGCCGGTGGGTAGCCCAGCATTTT.